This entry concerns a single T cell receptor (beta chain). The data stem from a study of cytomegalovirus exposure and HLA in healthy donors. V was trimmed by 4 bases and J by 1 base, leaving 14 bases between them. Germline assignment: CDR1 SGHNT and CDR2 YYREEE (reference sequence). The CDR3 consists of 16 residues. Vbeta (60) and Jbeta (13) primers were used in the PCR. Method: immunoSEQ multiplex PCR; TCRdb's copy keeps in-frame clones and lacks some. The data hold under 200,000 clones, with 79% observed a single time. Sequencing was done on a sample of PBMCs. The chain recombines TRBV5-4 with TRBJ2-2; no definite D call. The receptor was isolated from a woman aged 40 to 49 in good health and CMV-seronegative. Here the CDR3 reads CASSPAFGGNTGELFF. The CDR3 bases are TGTGCCAGCAGCCCAGCCTTCGGCGGGAACACCGGGGAGCTGTTTTTT.